This T cell receptor (beta chain) was profiled in a study of blood T cells in healthy people across ages. A second PCR of roughly 7 to 11 cycles used a sample-barcoded 5' primer and a J-beta primer mix. Each cDNA molecule was tagged by a template-switch adaptor with 12 random nucleotides. TCRdb processed the 5' RACE reads anew with MiXCR; each CDR3 protein has one entry. The profile shows some 900,000 distinct CDR3 sequences, roughly 52% of them singletons. Study-level points and caveats: Researchers said unsorted PBMCs prevented a conclusive naive versus antigen-experienced comparison. Donor CMV status was unknown, possibly confounding expanded clonotype changes.

Details on this clonotype: The antigen remains unidentified.

V gave up 7 bases and J gave up 4 bases, with 20 bases separating them. CDR1 is SEHNR and CDR2 is FQNEAQ in the germline V gene (reference sequence). This CDR3 is 16 amino acids long. The genes are TRBV7-9 and TRBJ2-1; D gene ambiguous. The sequenced sample was blood. The receptor's source is a man younger than 45 in good health. The CDR3 nucleotides read TGTGCCAGCACTAAGATAGGCGGAACGTTTTACAATGAGCAGTTCTTC. This codes for CASTKIGGTFYNEQFF.